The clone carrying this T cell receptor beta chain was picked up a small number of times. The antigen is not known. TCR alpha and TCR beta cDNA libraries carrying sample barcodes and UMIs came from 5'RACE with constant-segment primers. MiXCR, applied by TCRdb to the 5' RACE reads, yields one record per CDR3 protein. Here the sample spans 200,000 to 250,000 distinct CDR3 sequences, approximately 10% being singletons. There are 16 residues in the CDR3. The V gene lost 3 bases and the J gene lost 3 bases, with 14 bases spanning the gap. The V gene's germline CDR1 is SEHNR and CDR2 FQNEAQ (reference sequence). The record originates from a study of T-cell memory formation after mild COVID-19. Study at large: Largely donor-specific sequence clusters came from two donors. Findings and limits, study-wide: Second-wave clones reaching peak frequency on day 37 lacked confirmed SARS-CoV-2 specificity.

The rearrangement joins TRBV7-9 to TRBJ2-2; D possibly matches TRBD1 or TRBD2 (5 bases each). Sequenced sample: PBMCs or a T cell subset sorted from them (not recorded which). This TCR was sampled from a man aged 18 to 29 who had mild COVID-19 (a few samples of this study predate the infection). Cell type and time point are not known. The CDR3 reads CASSLGREADTGELFF. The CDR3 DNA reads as TGTGCCAGCAGCTTGGGCAGGGAAGCGGACACCGGGGAGCTGTTTTTT.